This T cell receptor beta chain was profiled in a study of T cell clones after liver transplantation. Study-level background: Three of the eight recipients were HCV-positive; the rest had non-autoimmune, non-viral transplant indications.

Repertoires were generated with immunoSEQ multiplex PCR, while TCRdb's copy carries only in-frame clones and drops some. Of some 34,000 clones listed, approximately 96% are singletons. V gave up 3 bases and J gave up 4 bases; unmatched junction bases: 3. Germline lookup yields CDR1 SGHNT and CDR2 YYREEE (reference sequence). The CDR3 totals 14 residues. The chain has TRBV5-4 and TRBJ1-1; TRBD1 aligns across 10 bases. This sample comprised CD8+ T cells from blood, obtained 12 months after liver transplant. The clonotype comes from a human patient who received a liver transplant. Part of the T cells may come from the graft donor. The CDR3 sequence: CASSWDRGATEAFF. The CDR3 nucleotides read TGTGCCAGCAGCTGGGACAGGGGAGCCACTGAAGCTTTCTTT.